This T cell receptor beta chain was captured by sequencing in a study of blood T cells in healthy people across ages. General study points: Older age coincided with a roughly linear decline in TCR beta diversity per million T cells.

Of note for this clonotype: What it binds is unknown.

Next came a second PCR, run for about 7 to 12 cycles, which used a sample-barcoded 5' primer along with a J-beta primer mix. Sequencing recovered at least 2.5 million CDR3-containing paired-end reads from each sample. Via MiXCR, TCRdb re-called the 5' RACE reads, giving one row per CDR3 protein. This repertoire shows 1.5 million or so distinct CDR3 sequences, roughly two fifths found once; its top ten account for 4%. The TCR sequence derives from a young woman in good health. Sequencing was done on a sample of blood.

CDR3 amino acids: CSARFQGETQYF. The CDR3 nucleotides are TGCAGTGCTAGATTTCAGGGGGAGACCCAGTACTTC. The chain combines TRBV20-1 with TRBJ2-5; a weak D match, TRBD1 (6 bases). This CDR3 is 12 amino acids long. Trimming left V 2 bases short and J 5 bases short, with 9 bases between. The germline gives CDR1 DFQATT, CDR2 SNEGSKA (reference sequence).